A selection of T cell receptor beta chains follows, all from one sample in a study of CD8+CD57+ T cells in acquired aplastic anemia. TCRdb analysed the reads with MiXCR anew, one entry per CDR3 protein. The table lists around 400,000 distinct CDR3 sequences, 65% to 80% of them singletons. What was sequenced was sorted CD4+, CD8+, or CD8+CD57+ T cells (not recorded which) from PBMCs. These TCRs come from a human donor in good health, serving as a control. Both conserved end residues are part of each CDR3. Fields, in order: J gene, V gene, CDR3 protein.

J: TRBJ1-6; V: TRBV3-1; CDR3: CASSRQGDSPLHF
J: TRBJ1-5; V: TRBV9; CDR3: CASSVGNEETQHHF
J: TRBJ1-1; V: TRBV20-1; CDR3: CSARGAGTEAFF
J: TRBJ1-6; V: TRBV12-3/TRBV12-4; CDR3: CASSLVRGVSNSPLHF
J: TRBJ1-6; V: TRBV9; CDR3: CASSSDTIGSGANF
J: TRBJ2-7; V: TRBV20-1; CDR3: CSARGADPQYF
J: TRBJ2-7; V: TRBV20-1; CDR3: CSASLRGGGQQYF
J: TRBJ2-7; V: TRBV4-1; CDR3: CASSLDGTSGNYEQYF
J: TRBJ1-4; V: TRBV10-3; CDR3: CAIKGEGEEKLFF
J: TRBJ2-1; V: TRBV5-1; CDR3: CASSLGSGGSEQFF
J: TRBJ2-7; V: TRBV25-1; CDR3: CASSGVDRGLYEQYF
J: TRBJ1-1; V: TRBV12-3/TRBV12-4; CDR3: CASSIWGNTEAFF
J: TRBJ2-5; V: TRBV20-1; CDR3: CSVKYAGQEKTQYF
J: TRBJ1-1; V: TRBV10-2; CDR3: CASIVELENTEAFF
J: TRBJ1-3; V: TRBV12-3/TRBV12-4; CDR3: CASSRSEMGGNTIYF
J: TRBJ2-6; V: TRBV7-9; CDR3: CASTSRQGALGEQVLTF
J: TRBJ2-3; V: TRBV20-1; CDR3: CSAPDPRAGTDTQYF
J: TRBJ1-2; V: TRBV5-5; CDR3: CASSSAGTFNYGYTF
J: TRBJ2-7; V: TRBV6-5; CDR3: CASVRQAQYF
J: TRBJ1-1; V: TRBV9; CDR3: CASSFRAGIESSIF
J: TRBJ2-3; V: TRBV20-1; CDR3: CSARVREEEEYF
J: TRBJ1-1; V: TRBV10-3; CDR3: CATTRQGVNTEAFF
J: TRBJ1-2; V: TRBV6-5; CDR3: CASTVGILGYGYTF
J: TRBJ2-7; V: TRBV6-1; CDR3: CASMRDYEQYF
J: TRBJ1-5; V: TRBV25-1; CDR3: CASRGGGVQRPQHF
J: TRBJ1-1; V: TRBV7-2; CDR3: CASSLEARLNTEAFF
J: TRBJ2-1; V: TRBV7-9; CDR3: CASSRLVFYNESPF
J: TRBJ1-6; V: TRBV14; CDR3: CASSARGNSPLHF